This T cell receptor beta chain was profiled in a study of cytomegalovirus exposure and HLA in healthy donors. Whole-study context: Out of about 179 million T cells, an earlier analysis found over 90 million unique TCR beta sequences in total.

Study findings and constraints: The authors later linked a missense DCLRE1C variant to TCR beta V- and J-gene trimming.

Germline values: CDR1 MNHNY, CDR2 SVGAGI (reference sequence). V dropped 2 bases and J dropped 0 bases, with 5 bases sitting between them. The CDR3 has 14 amino acids. The PCR made use of 60 Vbeta and 13 Jbeta primers. Measured with immunoSEQ multiplex PCR; TCRdb has only the in-frame clones, and not every one. This sample has around 83,000 clones, with about 77% found just once. This clone has more than one count but fewer than ten. Antigen: not known. This chain joins TRBV6-6 and TRBJ1-5; D is unclear. Source material: PBMCs. This clonotype was obtained from a male donor in good health and CMV-seropositive. Here the CDR3 DNA reads TGTGCCAGCAGTTACACGGTTAGCAATCAGCCCCAGCATTTT. It codes for CASSYTVSNQPQHF.